Sequencing of this TCR beta chain was carried out in a study of blood T cell repertoires in COVID-19 (dated by TCRdb to the early 2020s). For the wider study: The collaborator samples originated in the United States, Italy and Spain and spanned the acute and convalescent phases of COVID-19. The repertoires were released in a freely available public database meant as a resource for research on the immune response to SARS-CoV-2. Sample metadata almost always included a de-identified subject ID, COVID-19 status, age in years and sex. The prospective study material was composed of cDNA or gDNA derived from T cells, B-cell-depleted T cells, or PBMCs. Subjects who had been exposed to COVID-19, were actively infected with it, or had recovered from it provided the deeply sampled blood TCRbeta repertoires that made up the dataset. Samples came from the ongoing ImmuneRACE study (first 160 participants) plus 1,254 subjects from 6 global collaborators. Where available, HLA class I and class II types were taken from metadata supplied by the sample provider and were not determined by assay-based typing.

As concerns this clone: Its antigen target is currently unknown. No per-base quality is available; no much larger clone lies one base away.

Summary of the overall study and its limitations: How much clinical and demographic metadata was included differed by source and by participant, and the metadata was provided uncurated.

The CDR3 holds 15 amino acids from the cysteine to the phenylalanine. Only the CDR3 portion is preserved as DNA: 45 bases, with reading frame beginning at the first base. V is trimmed back by 2 bases and J by 5 bases, and the junction contains 8 bases that no gene match accounts for. CDR1 and CDR2 were assigned from the germline V gene (reference sequence) as WNHNN and SYGVQD. TCRbeta CDR3 regions were amplified from genomic DNA using the immunoSEQ Assay, a bias-controlled multiplex PCR. The study's processing was this. The number of nucleated cells in each sample was estimated from the amplification of reference gene primers within the assay. To quantify the absolute abundance of each unique TCRbeta CDR3 rearrangement, sequence reads were collapsed and filtered. For each sample, productive Simpson clonality was calculated as the square root of Simpson's diversity index over productive rearrangements. Sourced from immuneACCESS, this table was stored by TCRdb with only in-frame sequences that have V and J called. A share of the clones is absent; for the studies checked, an unresolved V gene accounts for under half, and the remainder has no known explanation. V and J calls and clone size are copied from that table; D and trimming were computed from the DNA. The sample records fewer than 100,000 clones, about 83% of which are singletons. Over 15% of the sample is in the top ten clones.

Whole blood was collected in K2EDTA tubes by collaborating institutions according to the institutions' own protocols. Collaborator samples were shipped for TCRbeta analysis as frozen whole blood, isolated PBMCs, or DNA extracted from either sample type. The TCR originated in a human donor in a cohort sampled during active COVID-19. Recombination joined TRBV10-1 with TRBJ2-5; TRBD2 fits 7 bases in the junction. The sample consisted of peripheral blood. The base sequence is TGCGCCAGCAGTGAGGGGGGGGAGGGCCGGGAGACCCAGTACTTC. The resulting protein is CASSEGGEGRETQYF.